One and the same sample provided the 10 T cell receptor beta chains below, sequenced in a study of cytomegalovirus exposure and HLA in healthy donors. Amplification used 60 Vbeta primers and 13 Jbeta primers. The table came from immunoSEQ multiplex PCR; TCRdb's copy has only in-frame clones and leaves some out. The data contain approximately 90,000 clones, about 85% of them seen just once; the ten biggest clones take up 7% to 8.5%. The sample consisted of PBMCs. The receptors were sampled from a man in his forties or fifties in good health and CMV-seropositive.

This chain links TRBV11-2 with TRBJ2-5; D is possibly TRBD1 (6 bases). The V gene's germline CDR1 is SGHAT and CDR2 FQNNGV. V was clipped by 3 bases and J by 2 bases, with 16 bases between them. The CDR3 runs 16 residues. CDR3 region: CASSFTDSFLQETQYF. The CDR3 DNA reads TGTGCCAGCAGCTTCACGGACAGCTTCCTTCAAGAGACCCAGTACTTC.

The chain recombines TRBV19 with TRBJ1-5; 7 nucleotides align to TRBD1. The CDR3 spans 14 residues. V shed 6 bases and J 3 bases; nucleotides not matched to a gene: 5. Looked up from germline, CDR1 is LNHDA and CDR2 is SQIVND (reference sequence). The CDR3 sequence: CASREGTDNQPQHF. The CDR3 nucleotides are TGTGCCAGTAGAGAGGGGACAGACAATCAGCCCCAGCATTTT.

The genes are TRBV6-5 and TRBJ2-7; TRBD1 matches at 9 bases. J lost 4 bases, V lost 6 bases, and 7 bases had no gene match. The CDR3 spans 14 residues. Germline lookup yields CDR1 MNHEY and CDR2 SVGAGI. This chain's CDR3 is CASRAGTGLYEQYF. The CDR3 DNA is TGTGCCAGCAGAGCCGGGACAGGGTTGTACGAGCAGTACTTC.

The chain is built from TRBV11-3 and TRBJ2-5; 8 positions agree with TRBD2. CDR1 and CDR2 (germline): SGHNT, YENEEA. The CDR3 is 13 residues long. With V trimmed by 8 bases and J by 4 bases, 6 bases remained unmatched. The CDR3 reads CASSPGGVETQYF. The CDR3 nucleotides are TGTGCCAGCTCACCGGGGGGGGTAGAGACCCAGTACTTC.

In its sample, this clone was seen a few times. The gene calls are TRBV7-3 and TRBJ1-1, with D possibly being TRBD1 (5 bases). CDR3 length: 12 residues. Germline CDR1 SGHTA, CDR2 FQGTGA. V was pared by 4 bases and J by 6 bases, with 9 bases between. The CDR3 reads CASSSGGAEAFF. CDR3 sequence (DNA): TGTGCCAGCAGCTCGGGGGGGGCTGAAGCTTTCTTT. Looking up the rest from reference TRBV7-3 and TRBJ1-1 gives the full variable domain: GAGVSQTPSNKVTEKGKYVELRCDPISGHTALYWYRQSLGQGPEFLIYFQGTGAADDSGLPNDRFFAVRPEGSVSTLKIQRTERGDSAVYLCASSSGGAEAFFGQGTRLTVV.

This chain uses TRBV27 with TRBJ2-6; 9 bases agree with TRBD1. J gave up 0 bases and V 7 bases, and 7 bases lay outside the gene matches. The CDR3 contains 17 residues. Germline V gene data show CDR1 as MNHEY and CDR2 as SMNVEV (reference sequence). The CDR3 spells CASTPGQGVSGANVLTF. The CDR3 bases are TGTGCCAGCACCCCGGGACAGGGAGTCTCTGGGGCCAACGTCCTGACTTTC. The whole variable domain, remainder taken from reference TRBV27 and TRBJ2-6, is EAQVTQNPRYLITVTGKKLTVTCSQNMNHEYMSWYRQDPGLGLRQIYYSMNVEVTDKGDVPEGYKVSRKEKRNFPLILESPSPNQTSLYFCASTPGQGVSGANVLTFGAGSRLTVL.

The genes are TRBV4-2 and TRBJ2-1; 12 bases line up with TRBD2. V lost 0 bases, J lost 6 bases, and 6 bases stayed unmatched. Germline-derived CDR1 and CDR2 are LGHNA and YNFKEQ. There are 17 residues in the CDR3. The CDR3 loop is CASSQESLAGGRNEQFF. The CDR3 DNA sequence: TGTGCCAGCAGCCAAGAATCCCTAGCGGGAGGGCGCAATGAGCAGTTCTTC.

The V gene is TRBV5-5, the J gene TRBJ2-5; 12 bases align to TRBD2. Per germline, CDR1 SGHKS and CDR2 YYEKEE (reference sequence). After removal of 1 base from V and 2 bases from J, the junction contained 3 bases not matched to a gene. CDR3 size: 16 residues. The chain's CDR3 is CASSLRLAGDQETQYF. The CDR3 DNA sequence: TGTGCCAGCAGCTTGAGACTAGCGGGGGATCAAGAGACCCAGTACTTC.

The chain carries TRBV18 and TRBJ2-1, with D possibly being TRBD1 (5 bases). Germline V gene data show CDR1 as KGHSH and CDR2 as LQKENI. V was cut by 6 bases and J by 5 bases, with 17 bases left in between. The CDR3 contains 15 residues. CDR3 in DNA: TGTGCCAGCTCCACCAGGGAAGCCAGTGACAATGAGCAGTTCTTC. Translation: CASSTREASDNEQFF.

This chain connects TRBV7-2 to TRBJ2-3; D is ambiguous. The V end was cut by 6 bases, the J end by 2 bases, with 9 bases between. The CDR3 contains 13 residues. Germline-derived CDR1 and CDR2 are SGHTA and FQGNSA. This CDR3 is CASSSRYTDTQYF. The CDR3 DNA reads TGTGCCAGCAGTTCTCGTTACACAGATACGCAGTATTTT.